A single sample is the source of the 5 T cell receptor beta chains below, sequenced in a study of blood T cells in healthy people across ages. A second about 7 to 11 cycle PCR used barcoded and J-beta primers. MiXCR, run by TCRdb on the 5' RACE reads, gives a single entry per CDR3 protein. This table has 630,000 or so distinct CDR3 sequences, 32% appearing once. The sequenced material came from blood. These receptors originate from a woman older than 75 in good health.

This clonotype showed up many times. This sequence joins TRBV7-2 and TRBJ2-1; D gene ambiguous. The ends were cut back, 4 bases at V and 9 bases at J, with 10 bases in the middle. This CDR3 region has 12 residues. The germline V gene encodes CDR1 SGHTA and CDR2 FQGNSA. The CDR3 DNA is TGTGCCAGCAGCTCTCCGTTCGGTGAGCAGTTCTTC. Translation: CASSSPFGEQFF.

As concerns this clonotype: Compared with germline, one end of the junction differs, possibly owing to a read error. The V and J genes are TRBV12-3 or TRBV12-4 and TRBJ1-5; 11 bases fit TRBD1. This CDR3 is 14 amino acids long. The CDR3 nucleotides read TGTGCCGGCAGGGGGACAGGGGGTAATCAGCCCCAGCATTTT. Amino acid sequence: CAGRGTGGNQPQHF.

Turning to this clonotype: A read error may explain this, as a much larger clone is one base away. The chain recombines TRBV29-1 with TRBJ2-5, with 8 bases aligning to TRBD2. In germline, CDR1 is SQVTM, CDR2 ANQGSEA. The CDR3 loop spans 13 amino acids. J was trimmed by 3 bases and V by 8 bases; bases with no gene match: 8. For the CDR3, the DNA is TGCAGCATTATCCGGGGGGGGGAAGAGACCCAGTACTTC. It yields the protein CSIIRGGEETQYF.

The gene calls are TRBV20-1 and TRBJ2-7, with a tentative D call TRBD2 (6 bases). The CDR3 runs to 17 residues. The germline CDR1 and CDR2 sequences are DFQATT and SNEGSKA (reference sequence). Trimming removed 3 bases at V and 0 bases at J, with 21 bases between. CDR3 protein: CSASLYPGVRSSYEQYF. The DNA for the CDR3 is TGCAGTGCTAGCCTTTACCCGGGAGTCAGGAGCTCCTACGAGCAGTACTTC.

This clonotype was picked up a small number of times. V is TRBV7-2 and J is TRBJ1-6, with 10 bases matching TRBD1. Germline V gives CDR1 SGHTA, CDR2 FQGNSA. This CDR3 comprises 16 residues. V gave up 5 bases and J gave up 2 bases; unmatched junction bases: 3. The CDR3: CASSMGQGTYNSPLHF. In DNA, the CDR3 is TGTGCCAGCAGCATGGGACAGGGGACCTATAATTCACCCCTCCACTTT.